Listed below are T cell receptor beta chains from one sample, sequenced in a study of cytomegalovirus exposure and HLA in healthy donors. Here immunoSEQ multiplex PCR was the method, and the copy in TCRdb shows in-frame clones only, minus some. This repertoire shows 180,000 or so clones, 76% found once; its top ten account for around 1.5%. What was sequenced was PBMCs. The receptors stem from a man younger than 35 in good health and CMV-seronegative. CDR3s include the opening cysteine and the closing phenylalanine or tryptophan. A D gene is named only where the DNA matches it firmly. Rows may omit the clone size; those that give it use once, few, many or a size class.

D | size | J | V | CDR3 | DNA
TRBD1 | . | TRBJ1-4 | TRBV15 | CATFQTGSVDKLFF | TGTGCCACCTTTCAGACAGGGAGCGTGGATAAACTGTTTTTT
. | few | TRBJ2-7 | TRBV4-1 | CASSRTLGGYEQYF | TGCGCCAGCAGCCGGACCTTAGGGGGCTACGAGCAGTACTTC
. | . | TRBJ2-5 | TRBV27 | CASSSTRETTQYF | TGTGCCAGCAGTTCAACAAGGGAGACGACCCAGTACTTC
. | once | TRBJ1-1 | TRBV6-4 | CASREQGGITEAFF | TGTGCCAGCAGGGAGCAGGGTGGGATAACTGAAGCTTTCTTT
. | few | TRBJ1-4 | TRBV2 | CASSEGGLLNEKLFF | TGTGCCAGCAGTGAAGGGGGACTTCTTAATGAAAAACTGTTTTTT
TRBD1 | . | TRBJ1-4 | TRBV28 | CASSSGQGGEKLFF | TGTGCCAGCAGCTCAGGACAGGGGGGGGAAAAACTGTTTTTT
TRBD2 | . | TRBJ2-2 | TRBV13 | CASSATLAGANTGELFF | TGTGCCAGCAGCGCAACACTAGCGGGAGCGAACACCGGGGAGCTGTTTTTT
. | once | TRBJ1-5 | TRBV28 | CASSLGPRGGIGGNQPQHF | TGTGCCAGCAGTTTAGGCCCTCGGGGAGGAATAGGGGGCAATCAGCCCCAGCATTTT
. | . | TRBJ1-5 | TRBV19 | CASQENSNQPQHF | TGTGCCAGTCAGGAAAATAGCAATCAGCCCCAGCATTTT
TRBD1 | . | TRBJ2-3 | TRBV4-1 | CASSQAGGRGFQAADTQYF | TGCGCCAGCAGCCAAGCAGGGGGCCGGGGGTTCCAGGCGGCAGATACGCAGTATTTT
TRBD1 | . | TRBJ1-1 | TRBV18 | CASSGTDVMGTEAFF | TGTGCCAGCTCGGGGACAGATGTCATGGGCACTGAAGCTTTCTTT
. | . | TRBJ2-7 | TRBV19 | CASRKVAGPHEQYF | TGTGCCAGTAGGAAGGTGGCAGGGCCCCACGAGCAGTACTTC
. | . | TRBJ1-1 | TRBV19 | CATSNSLMNTEAFF | TGTGCCACCTCGAATAGCCTAATGAACACTGAAGCTTTCTTT
TRBD1 | . | TRBJ2-2 | TRBV7-9 | CASSITPLTGANTGELFF | TGTGCCAGCAGCATCACCCCCCTTACAGGGGCGAACACCGGGGAGCTGTTTTTT
. | . | TRBJ2-3 | TRBV7-9 | CASSLGGSGDTQYF | TGTGCCAGCAGCTTAGGGGGTAGCGGAGATACGCAGTATTTT
TRBD1 | . | TRBJ1-6 | TRBV5-1 | CASRPTGESYNSPLHF | TGCGCCAGCAGACCAACAGGGGAATCCTATAATTCACCCCTCCACTTT
. | . | TRBJ2-3 | TRBV6-4 | CASSVEGGSTDTQYF | TGTGCCAGCAGTGTAGAAGGAGGCAGCACAGATACGCAGTATTTT
. | . | TRBJ2-5 | TRBV9 | CASSVSGLQETQYF | TGTGCCAGCAGCGTAAGCGGACTCCAAGAGACCCAGTACTTC
. | . | TRBJ1-2 | TRBV29-1 | CSVEEGGGLYGYTF | TGCAGCGTTGAAGAGGGGGGGGGACTCTATGGCTACACCTTC
. | . | TRBJ1-2 | TRBV29-1 | CSAPVGGYTF | TGCAGCGCCCCGGTCGGGGGCTACACCTTC
. | . | TRBJ2-7 | TRBV27 | CASSSPPLVSYEQYF | TGTGCCAGCAGTTCTCCCCCCCTTGTTTCCTACGAGCAGTACTTC
. | once | TRBJ2-7 | TRBV7-2 | CASSLAASYEQYF | TGTGCCAGCAGCTTAGCTGCGAGTTACGAGCAGTACTTC
. | . | TRBJ2-7 | TRBV28 | CASSPRAGRGTYEQYF | TGTGCCAGCAGCCCCCGAGCGGGGAGGGGGACCTACGAGCAGTACTTC
TRBD1 | . | TRBJ1-5 | TRBV2 | CASTEGQAGQPQHF | TGTGCCAGCACCGAAGGACAGGCAGGACAGCCCCAGCATTTT
. | . | TRBJ2-7 | TRBV19 | CASGQGGDEQYF | TGTGCCAGCGGGCAGGGTGGCGACGAGCAGTACTTC
TRBD2 | . | TRBJ2-7 | TRBV25-1 | CASSDTSGRSSYEQYF | TGTGCCAGCAGTGACACTAGCGGGAGGAGCTCCTACGAGCAGTACTTC
. | . | TRBJ1-1 | TRBV4-2 | CASSQTTQGNTEAFF | TGTGCCAGCAGCCAAACAACGCAGGGGAACACTGAAGCTTTCTTT
. | once | TRBJ2-1 | TRBV27 | CASSLRQSNYNEQFF | TGTGCCAGCAGTCTCCGACAGAGCAACTACAATGAGCAGTTCTTC
. | . | TRBJ2-5 | TRBV6-1 | CASSGRGQQETQYF | TGTGCCAGCAGCGGGAGGGGGCAGCAAGAGACCCAGTACTTC
. | . | TRBJ1-1 | TRBV2 | CASRETGNTEAFF | TGTGCCAGCCGAGAAACAGGGAACACTGAAGCTTTCTTT
TRBD2 | . | TRBJ2-5 | TRBV5-1 | CASSLARGLAGPETQYF | TGCGCCAGCAGCTTGGCAAGGGGACTAGCGGGACCTGAGACCCAGTACTTC
. | . | TRBJ2-7 | TRBV5-1 | CASSPWGGLSYEQYF | TGCGCCAGCAGCCCTTGGGGGGGGCTCTCCTACGAGCAGTACTTC
. | . | TRBJ1-5 | TRBV9 | CASSPVGNQPQHF | TGTGCCAGCAGCCCGGTAGGCAATCAGCCCCAGCATTTT
. | . | TRBJ2-7 | TRBV18 | CASSPDSRGSWEQYF | TGTGCCAGCTCACCCGATTCACGAGGTAGCTGGGAGCAGTACTTC
TRBD2 | . | TRBJ2-3 | TRBV7-3 | CASSLNQGSGDVDTQYF | TGTGCCAGCAGCTTAAACCAGGGTAGCGGGGATGTAGATACGCAGTATTTT
. | . | TRBJ2-2 | TRBV5-1 | CASVFRTGELFF | TGCGCCAGCGTTTTTCGGACCGGGGAGCTGTTTTTT
TRBD2 | . | TRBJ2-2 | TRBV19 | CASSLVAGGPGPGELFF | TGTGCCAGTAGTCTCGTAGCGGGGGGGCCCGGTCCCGGGGAGCTGTTTTTT
TRBD1 | . | TRBJ1-2 | TRBV5-1 | CASSNYGTGDIYGYTF | TGCGCCAGCAGTAACTACGGGACAGGGGACATCTATGGCTACACCTTC
. | . | TRBJ2-7 | TRBV11-2 | CASSAGSGEQYF | TGTGCCAGCAGCGCGGGGAGTGGAGAGCAGTACTTC
. | . | TRBJ2-7 | TRBV9 | CASSVESRPYEQYF | TGTGCCAGCAGCGTAGAAAGCAGGCCGTACGAGCAGTACTTC
TRBD2 | . | TRBJ2-1 | TRBV5-1 | CASTGTSGSNEQFF | TGCGCCAGCACCGGGACTAGCGGGAGCAATGAGCAGTTCTTC
. | . | TRBJ1-3 | TRBV10-3 | CATTGTAGNTIYF | TGTGCCACAACAGGGACCGCTGGAAACACCATATATTTT
TRBD2 | . | TRBJ2-3 | TRBV2 | CASSSLGTSGVTDTQYF | TGTGCCAGCAGCAGTCTAGGGACTAGCGGGGTCACAGATACGCAGTATTTT
. | . | TRBJ1-2 | TRBV9 | CASSVEGGASYTF | TGTGCCAGCAGCGTAGAAGGAGGGGCCAGCTACACCTTC
TRBD1 | few | TRBJ1-1 | TRBV4-2 | CASSQDQGARGTEAFF | TGTGCCAGCAGCCAAGATCAGGGGGCCCGTGGGACTGAAGCTTTCTTT
. | . | TRBJ1-5 | TRBV30 | CAWRRDSNQPQHF | TGTGCCTGGAGGCGGGATAGCAATCAGCCCCAGCATTTT